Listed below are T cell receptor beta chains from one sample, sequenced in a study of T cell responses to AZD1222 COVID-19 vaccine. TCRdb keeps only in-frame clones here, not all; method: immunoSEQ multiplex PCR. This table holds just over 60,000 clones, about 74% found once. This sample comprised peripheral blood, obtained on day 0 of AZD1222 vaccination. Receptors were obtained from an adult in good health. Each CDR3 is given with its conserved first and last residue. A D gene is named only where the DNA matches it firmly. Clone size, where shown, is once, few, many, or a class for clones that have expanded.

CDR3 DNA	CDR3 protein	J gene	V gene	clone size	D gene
TGTGCCAGCGGCAGGGTTGCCTACGAGCAGTACTTC	CASGRVAYEQYF	TRBJ2-7	TRBV27	medium-sized	.
TGCGCCAGCAGCTTGAGGACAGGGACCAAAAACATTCAGTACTTC	CASSLRTGTKNIQYF	TRBJ2-4	TRBV5-1	.	TRBD1
TGTGCCAGTTCCCAGGGCGGGACACATAGTTATAGCAATCAGCCCCAGCATTTT	CASSQGGTHSYSNQPQHF	TRBJ1-5	TRBV19	.	.
TGTGCCACCAGTGATCCTGGACAGGGGGGTGAAGCTTTCTTT	CATSDPGQGGEAFF	TRBJ1-1	TRBV24-1	.	TRBD1
TGTGCCAGTAATCAGGGGAGCTCTGGAAACACCATATATTTT	CASNQGSSGNTIYF	TRBJ1-3	TRBV19	.	.
TGTGCCAGCAGCGCTGCGGACACCGGGGAGCTGTTTTTT	CASSAADTGELFF	TRBJ2-2	TRBV9	.	.
TGCGCCAGCAGCCAGTCGTTTGGGGGCAGGGGGGCCACAGATACGCAGTATTTT	CASSQSFGGRGATDTQYF	TRBJ2-3	TRBV4-1	.	.
TGTGCCAGCAGCTTACAACGGTCACCCCTCCACTTT	CASSLQRSPLHF	TRBJ1-6	TRBV7-2	once	.
TGTGCCAGCAGCACGGGACCCTCCTACGAGCAGTACTTC	CASSTGPSYEQYF	TRBJ2-7	TRBV7-8	once	.
TGTGCCAGTAGTATAGATCGGGCAGACAGAGAGACCCAGTACTTC	CASSIDRADRETQYF	TRBJ2-5	TRBV19	.	.
TGTGCCAGCAGTTTTCAGGCCGGGGAGCAGTACTTC	CASSFQAGEQYF	TRBJ2-7	TRBV12-3/TRBV12-4	.	.
TGTGCCAGCAGAACAGTAACCGAGGGGTATACGCAGTATTTT	CASRTVTEGYTQYF	TRBJ2-3	TRBV28	.	.
TGCGCCAGCAGCTTCGGGGGGCAGTACTCCTACAATGAGCAGTTCTTC	CASSFGGQYSYNEQFF	TRBJ2-1	TRBV5-1	.	.
TGTGCCAGCAGTCTCAGCCAGAGCAATCAGCCCCAGCATTTT	CASSLSQSNQPQHF	TRBJ1-5	TRBV27	once	.
TGTGCCAGTAAGAGGGGCAATTCGAACACCGGGGAGCTGTTTTTT	CASKRGNSNTGELFF	TRBJ2-2	TRBV19	.	.
TGTGCCAGCAGTTTGGTCGGGGGCGATGAGCAGTTCTTC	CASSLVGGDEQFF	TRBJ2-1	TRBV12-3/TRBV12-4	.	.
TGCGCCAGCAGCCAAGGGTCGGCAGGGACGCGCTACACCTTC	CASSQGSAGTRYTF	TRBJ1-2	TRBV4-3	.	.
TGTGCCAGCAGCTTGAAGGGAATTGGGGCCAACGTCCTGACTTTC	CASSLKGIGANVLTF	TRBJ2-6	TRBV5-6	.	.
TGTGCCAGCAGCTCAGGGACAGCCAACGTCCTGACTTTC	CASSSGTANVLTF	TRBJ2-6	TRBV7-2	.	.
TGTGCCAGCAGCCCGGACTACTTAGCCAAAAACATTCAGTACTTC	CASSPDYLAKNIQYF	TRBJ2-4	TRBV7-2	.	.
TGTGCCAGCAGCGTACAGGGGAACCCGCAAGAGACCCAGTACTTC	CASSVQGNPQETQYF	TRBJ2-5	TRBV9	.	.
TGTGCCAGCAGCCGCGGGGCCAGCACAGATACGCAGTATTTT	CASSRGASTDTQYF	TRBJ2-3	TRBV13	.	.
TGTGCCAGCAGTTTCACGACAGGGCCGGGACAGCCCCAGCATTTT	CASSFTTGPGQPQHF	TRBJ1-5	TRBV27	.	TRBD1
TGTGCCAGCAGCGCGACGGACAGGGTAGAAAAACTGTTTTTT	CASSATDRVEKLFF	TRBJ1-4	TRBV9	.	TRBD1
TGCGCCAGCAAGCAGGGAGTATTGAACACTGAAGCTTTCTTT	CASKQGVLNTEAFF	TRBJ1-1	TRBV5-1	once	.
TGCGCCAGCAGCCCTTCATTGGGGTCTGGAAACACCATATATTTT	CASSPSLGSGNTIYF	TRBJ1-3	TRBV5-1	.	.
TGTGCCAGCAGCTTAGAGGAGGCCGGACACTCCTACGAGCAGTACTTC	CASSLEEAGHSYEQYF	TRBJ2-7	TRBV7-2	.	.
TGTGCCTGGAGTTGGGGGGGCCAGTGGGATGAGCAGTTCTTC	CAWSWGGQWDEQFF	TRBJ2-1	TRBV30	few	.
TGCGCCAGCAGCGGAACGGGACTTACCCTCGCTGGGACCCAGTACTTC	CASSGTGLTLAGTQYF	TRBJ2-5	TRBV5-1	.	.
TGCGCCAGCAGCTTCGGTCCCCGGGACTGGAGATATTTT	CASSFGPRDWRYF	TRBJ2-3	TRBV5-1	.	.
TGTGCCAGCTCCCCTGGGGGGGGTGAGCAGTTCTTC	CASSPGGGEQFF	TRBJ2-1	TRBV9	.	TRBD2
TGTGCCAGCAGTCCCCTCCGGGGGACAGGTGCCTATGGCTACACCTTC	CASSPLRGTGAYGYTF	TRBJ1-2	TRBV28	few	TRBD1
TGCGCCAGCAGCCAAGAAGGAGGGGCCCGGGCCGGGGAGCTGTTTTTT	CASSQEGGARAGELFF	TRBJ2-2	TRBV4-3	.	.
TGTGCCAGCAGTCCGACTAGCGGGCGGGTCACCGGGGAGCTGTTTTTT	CASSPTSGRVTGELFF	TRBJ2-2	TRBV7-2	.	TRBD2
TGTGCCAGCGCCCCTGGTGGGACTGAAGATGGCTACACCTTC	CASAPGGTEDGYTF	TRBJ1-2	TRBV3-1/TRBV3-2	.	.